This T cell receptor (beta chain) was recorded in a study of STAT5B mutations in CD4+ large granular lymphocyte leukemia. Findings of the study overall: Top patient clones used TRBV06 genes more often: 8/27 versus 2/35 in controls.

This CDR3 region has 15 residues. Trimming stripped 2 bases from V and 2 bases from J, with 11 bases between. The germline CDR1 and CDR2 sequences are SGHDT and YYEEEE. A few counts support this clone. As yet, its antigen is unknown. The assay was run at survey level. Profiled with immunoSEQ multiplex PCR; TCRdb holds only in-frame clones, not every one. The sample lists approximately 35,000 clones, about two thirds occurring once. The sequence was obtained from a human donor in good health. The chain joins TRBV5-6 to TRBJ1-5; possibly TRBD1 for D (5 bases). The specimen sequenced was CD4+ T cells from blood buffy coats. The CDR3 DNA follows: TGTGCCAGCAGCTTCAGGGTGCAGGGCAATCAGCCCCAGCATTTT. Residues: CASSFRVQGNQPQHF.